One sample yielded the 16 T cell receptor beta chains listed below, sequenced in a study of T cell responses to AZD1222 COVID-19 vaccine. Profiled with immunoSEQ multiplex PCR; TCRdb holds only in-frame clones, not every one. The sample contains about 150,000 clones, about 91% of which appear only once. The specimen was peripheral blood, collected 28 days after the second AZD1222 dose. All receptors derive from an adult who received the AZD1222 COVID-19 vaccine.

The chain recombines TRBV19 with TRBJ2-1; tentatively, D is TRBD2 (5 bases). CDR1 is LNHDA, CDR2 SQIVND, per germline (reference sequence). The V end was cut by 3 bases, the J end by 4 bases, with 13 bases between. This CDR3 has 15 amino acids. The DNA of the CDR3 is TGTGCCAGTAGTATCGGAGGCGGAGTTTACAATGAGCAGTTCTTC. It translates to CASSIGGGVYNEQFF.

The chain carries TRBV6-5 and TRBJ2-7; TRBD2 might be the D (6 bases). CDR3 length: 14 residues. Trimming took off 6 bases at V and 2 bases at J, with 14 bases between the two ends. Per the germline V gene, CDR1 is MNHEY and CDR2 is SVGAGI. CDR3 residues: CASRRPSATYEQYF. The CDR3 bases are TGTGCCAGCAGAAGGCCTAGCGCGACCTACGAGCAGTACTTC.

This clone was found once. The chain couples TRBV18 to TRBJ2-7, with 11 bases matching TRBD1. V trimming: 5 bases; J trimming: 3 bases; junction bases outside the gene matches: 3. Germline V gene data show CDR1 as KGHSH and CDR2 as LQKENI. The CDR3 runs 14 residues. The CDR3 nucleotides are TGTGCCAGCTCATCCGGGACAGGGGGCTACGAGCAGTACTTC. Protein sequence: CASSSGTGGYEQYF.

This chain uses TRBV18 with TRBJ1-5; D not resolved. Trimming removed 4 bases from V and 2 bases from J, with 12 bases in between. Germline V gene sequence: CDR1 KGHSH, CDR2 LQKENI. The length of the CDR3 is 15 residues. As DNA, the CDR3 is TGTGCCAGCTCACTTGAGGTTGCGGGCAATCAGCCCCAGCATTTT. It is translated as CASSLEVAGNQPQHF. The whole variable domain, filled in from reference TRBV18 and TRBJ1-5, reads NAGVMQNPRHLVRRRGQEARLRCSPMKGHSHVYWYRQLPEEGLKFMVYLQKENIIDESGMPKERFSAEFPKEGPSILRIQQVVRGDSAAYFCASSLEVAGNQPQHFGDGTRLSIL.

This chain links TRBV11-2 with TRBJ1-4; 12 bases line up with TRBD1. The germline V gene has CDR1 SGHAT and CDR2 FQNNGV. There are 19 residues in the CDR3. The V and J ends lost 2 bases and 11 bases, in that order; junction bases with no gene match: 18. The DNA of the CDR3 is TGTGCCAGCAGCTTATTTAGGTCGGGACAGGGGGCCCGGCTGGAGAAACTGTTTTTT. Amino acid sequence: CASSLFRSGQGARLEKLFF.

This clone was seen once. The chain couples TRBV9 to TRBJ2-3, with D possibly TRBD2 on 5 matching bases. Germline CDR1 is SGDLS and CDR2 is YYNGEE. The CDR3 totals 14 residues. V shed 7 bases and J shed 1 base, with 13 bases lying between them. Here the CDR3 reads CASGPLSGTDTQYF. DNA of the CDR3: TGTGCCAGCGGACCTCTTAGCGGCACAGATACGCAGTATTTT.

V is TRBV5-8 and J is TRBJ2-5; no clear D gene. The CDR3 spans 13 residues. CDR1 and CDR2 from the germline V gene are SGHTS and YDEGEE. V was clipped by 7 bases and J by 2 bases, with 12 bases between them. This CDR3 reads CASGGLLQETQYF. CDR3 in DNA: TGTGCCAGCGGCGGTCTACTACAAGAGACCCAGTACTTC.

This chain connects TRBV2 to TRBJ1-2; 7 positions match TRBD1. The CDR3 loop spans 15 amino acids. Germline V CDR1 and CDR2: SNHLY, FYNNEI. The V and J ends lost 2 bases and 4 bases, in that order; junction bases with no gene match: 7. CDR3 amino acids: CASSEFAGGGYGYTF. The CDR3 bases are TGTGCCAGCAGTGAATTCGCAGGGGGTGGCTATGGCTACACCTTC.

The chain combines TRBV20-1 with TRBJ1-5; possibly TRBD1 for D (5 bases). V shed 5 bases and J shed 8 bases, with 10 bases lying between them. The V gene's germline CDR1 is DFQATT and CDR2 SNEGSKA (reference sequence). This CDR3 region has 11 residues. The CDR3 DNA follows: TGCAGTGCTGGCACGGGGGAGCCCCAGCATTTT. Translated: CSAGTGEPQHF.

The chain joins TRBV30 to TRBJ2-1; 7 bases are a match to TRBD1. J lost 0 bases, V lost 6 bases, and 8 bases had no gene match. This CDR3 has 15 amino acids. Germline CDR1 reads GTSNPN; CDR2 reads SVGIG (reference sequence). The CDR3 DNA sequence: TGTGCCTGCCTTACAGGGGCTGGCTCCTACAATGAGCAGTTCTTC. Its translation is CACLTGAGSYNEQFF.

V gene TRBV19 combines with J gene TRBJ1-3, with a tentative D call TRBD1 (5 bases). CDR3 length: 17 amino acids. V shed 1 base and J shed 0 bases, with 13 bases lying between them. Germline loops: CDR1 LNHDA, CDR2 SQIVND (reference sequence). CDR3 loop: CASSIGTGRYSGNTIYF. The DNA for the CDR3 is TGTGCCAGTAGTATAGGGACGGGACGCTACTCTGGAAACACCATATATTTT. Supplemented by reference TRBV19 and TRBJ1-3, the full variable domain reads DGGITQSPKYLFRKEGQNVTLSCEQNLNHDAMYWYRQDPGQGLRLIYYSQIVNDFQKGDIAEGYSVSREKKESFPLTVTSAQKNPTAFYLCASSIGTGRYSGNTIYFGEGSWLTVV.

The genes are TRBV9 and TRBJ2-6, with no clear D. The V gene's germline CDR1 is SGDLS and CDR2 YYNGEE. The CDR3 length is 15 residues. V lost 1 base and J 1 base, leaving 6 bases between the germline ends. CDR3 residues: CASSVTLSGANVLTF. The DNA of the CDR3 is TGTGCCAGCAGCGTAACATTGTCTGGGGCCAACGTCCTGACTTTC.

The rearrangement uses TRBV6-5 and TRBJ2-2; no reliable D call. CDR1 and CDR2 from the germline V gene are MNHEY and SVGAGI. V shed 7 bases and J shed 5 bases, with 8 bases lying between them. CDR3 length: 12 amino acids. This CDR3 is CASMWGTGELFF. CDR3 DNA: TGTGCCAGCATGTGGGGAACCGGGGAGCTGTTTTTT.

The chain has TRBV24-1 and TRBJ2-1; 7 bases are a match to TRBD1. V was clipped by 4 bases and J by 9 bases; unmatched bases: 14. This CDR3 region has 16 residues. Per the germline V gene, CDR1 is KGHDR and CDR2 is SFDVKD. In nucleotides, the CDR3 is TGTGCCACCAGTGACCCGACGACAGGGTTTCGTTTTGAGCAGTTCTTC. It yields the protein CATSDPTTGFRFEQFF.

Comments on this clone: The sample has other DNA sequences that encode this CDR3 too. This chain connects TRBV5-1 to TRBJ1-1; unclear D gene. The CDR3 totals 11 residues. Trimming took off 4 bases at V and 1 base at J, with 2 bases between the two ends. Looked up from germline, CDR1 is SGHRS and CDR2 is YFSETQ. The CDR3 nucleotides are TGCGCCAGCAGCCAGAACACTGAAGCTTTCTTT. Translating it yields CASSQNTEAFF.

This chain connects TRBV28 to TRBJ1-1; D call uncertain. Germline V gene data show CDR1 as MDHEN and CDR2 as SYDVKM. There are 14 residues in the CDR3. With 4 bases removed from V and 6 bases from J, the gap between germline ends came to 15 bases. CDR3 sequence: CASSSAGLRSEAFF. CDR3 DNA sequence: TGTGCCAGCAGTTCAGCTGGGCTTAGATCTGAAGCTTTCTTT.